The sequence of this T cell receptor beta chain was determined in a study of cytomegalovirus exposure and HLA in healthy donors. Both 60 Vbeta primers and 13 Jbeta primers went into the PCR. The assay was immunoSEQ multiplex PCR, and TCRdb's table has in-frame clones only and misses some. The sample records 80,000 to 95,000 clones, 78% being singletons. Trimming shortened V by 3 bases and J by 9 bases, and 14 bases separated the two germline ends. This CDR3 region has 14 residues. Germline V gene data show CDR1 as MNHNS and CDR2 as SASEGT. Whole-study results and caveats: Donors were assumed by presence/absence analyses to have roughly uniform sequencing depth.

Worth noting for this clone: The antigen remains unidentified.

This rearrangement joins TRBV6-1 to TRBJ2-2; the D gene is possibly TRBD2 (5 bases). The clonotype comes from a man between 18 and 29 years old in good health and CMV-seropositive. What was sequenced was PBMCs. CDR3 residues: CASSDLLAYRELFF. The CDR3 DNA is TGTGCCAGCAGTGACCTGCTAGCTTATAGGGAGCTGTTTTTT.